This T cell receptor (beta chain) was retrieved from a study of T cell repertoires in cytomegalovirus infection. Across the study: CMV infection plus the matching HLA type was flagged by public TCR beta signatures. General observations from the study: Accumulated public TCR beta family frequency recognized individuals carrying CMV together with the relevant HLA. Across the ex vivo response, the dominant clonotypes were HLA-C-restricted CMV-specific TCR beta clonotypes.

The V end was cut by 2 bases, the J end by 2 bases, with 11 bases between. CDR3 length: 15 amino acids. Germline V gene lookup returns CDR1 SGHAT and CDR2 FQNNGV. Each CDR3 protein is one row after TCRdb ran MiXCR on the reads. This table has about 230,000 distinct CDR3 sequences, approximately 7% appearing once. This clonotype was counted ten times or more. Antigen unknown. The V gene is TRBV11-2, the J gene TRBJ2-3, with D uncertain. The sample consisted of PBMCs. The receptor was derived from a human donor in good health (CMV status not recorded). Some clones in this sample may be carry-over from other donors' samples. The CDR3 here is CASSLNGLPTDTQYF. For the CDR3, the DNA is TGTGCCAGCAGCTTAAATGGATTACCCACAGATACGCAGTATTTT.